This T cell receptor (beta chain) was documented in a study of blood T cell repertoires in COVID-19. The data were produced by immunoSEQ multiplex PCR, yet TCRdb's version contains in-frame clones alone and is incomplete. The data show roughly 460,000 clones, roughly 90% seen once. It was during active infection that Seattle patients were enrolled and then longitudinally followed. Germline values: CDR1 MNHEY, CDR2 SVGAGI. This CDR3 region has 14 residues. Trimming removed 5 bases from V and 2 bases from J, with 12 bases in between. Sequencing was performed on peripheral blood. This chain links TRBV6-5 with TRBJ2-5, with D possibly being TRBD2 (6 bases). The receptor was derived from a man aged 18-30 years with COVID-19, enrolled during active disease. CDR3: CASSPGLSQETQYF. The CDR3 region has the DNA TGTGCCAGCAGTCCGGGACTGTCACAAGAGACCCAGTACTTC.